What follows is one TCR beta chain and its context. The CDR3 has 17 residues. Germline V gene data show CDR1 as LNHDA and CDR2 as SQIVND (reference sequence). V shed 6 bases and J 4 bases; nucleotides not matched to a gene: 13. Assay: immunoSEQ multiplex PCR; the TCRdb copy retains only in-frame clones and omits some. The repertoire holds about 130,000 clones, with 75% to 90% as singletons. The sample comes from a study of blood T cell repertoires in COVID-19. The rearrangement links TRBV19 to TRBJ2-3, with 10 bases aligning to TRBD1. Sequenced material: PBMCs or T cells enriched from blood (not recorded which). The origin of this receptor is a woman in her fifties or sixties who had recovered from COVID-19. This CDR3 is CASSKINRDRGPDTQYF. In DNA, the CDR3 is TGTGCCAGTAGCAAAATAAACCGGGACAGGGGCCCAGATACGCAGTATTTT.